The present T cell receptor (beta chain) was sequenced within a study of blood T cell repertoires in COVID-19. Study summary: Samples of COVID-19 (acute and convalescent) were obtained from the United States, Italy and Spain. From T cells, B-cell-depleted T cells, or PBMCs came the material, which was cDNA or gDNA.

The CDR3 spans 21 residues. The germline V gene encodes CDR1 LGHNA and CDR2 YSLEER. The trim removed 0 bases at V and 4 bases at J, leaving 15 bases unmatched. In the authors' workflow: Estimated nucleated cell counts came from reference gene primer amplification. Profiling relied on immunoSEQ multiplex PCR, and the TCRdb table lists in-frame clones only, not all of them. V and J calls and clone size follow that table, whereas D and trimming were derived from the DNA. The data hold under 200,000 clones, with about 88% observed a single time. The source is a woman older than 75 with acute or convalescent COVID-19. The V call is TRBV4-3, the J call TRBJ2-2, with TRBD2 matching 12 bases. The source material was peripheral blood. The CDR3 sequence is CASSQDLVGLAGTYGTGELFF. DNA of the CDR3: TGCGCCAGCAGCCAAGATCTTGTCGGACTAGCGGGAACCTACGGCACCGGGGAGCTGTTTTTT.